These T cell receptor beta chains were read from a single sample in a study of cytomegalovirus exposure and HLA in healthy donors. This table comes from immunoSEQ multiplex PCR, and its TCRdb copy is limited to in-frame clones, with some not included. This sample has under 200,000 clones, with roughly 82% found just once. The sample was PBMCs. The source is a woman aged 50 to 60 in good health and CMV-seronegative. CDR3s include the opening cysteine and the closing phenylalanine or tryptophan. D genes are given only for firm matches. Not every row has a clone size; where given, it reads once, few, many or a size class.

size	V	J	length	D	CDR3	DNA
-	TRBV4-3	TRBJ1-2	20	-	CASSQEFAYYRTRTNYGYTF	TGCGCCAGCAGCCAAGAGTTCGCCTATTACCGGACTCGAACTAACTATGGCTACACCTTC
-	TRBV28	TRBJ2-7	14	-	CASSLQGRSVEQYF	TGTGCCAGCAGTTTACAGGGGCGAAGTGTCGAGCAGTACTTC
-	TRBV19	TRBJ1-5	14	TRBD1	CASSSGGRNQPQHF	TGTGCCAGTAGTTCAGGGGGTCGCAATCAGCCCCAGCATTTT
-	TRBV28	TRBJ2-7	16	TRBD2	CASSLELGRARAEQYF	TGTGCCAGCAGTTTGGAACTTGGGAGGGCTCGGGCCGAGCAGTACTTC
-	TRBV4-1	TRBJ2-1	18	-	CASSQRTPGQGGENEQFF	TGCGCCAGCAGCCAAAGGACGCCCGGGCAGGGGGGAGAGAATGAGCAGTTCTTC
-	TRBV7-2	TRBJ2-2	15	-	CASIFPGGFTGELFF	TGTGCCAGCATCTTTCCTGGGGGGTTCACCGGGGAGCTGTTTTTT
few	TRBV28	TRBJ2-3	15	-	CASSSPGGRTDTQYF	TGTGCCAGCAGTTCCCCGGGGGGCCGGACAGATACGCAGTATTTT
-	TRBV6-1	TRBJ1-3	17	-	CASSEPEGGLSGNTIYF	TGTGCCAGCAGTGAGCCGGAAGGTGGACTCTCTGGAAACACCATATATTTT
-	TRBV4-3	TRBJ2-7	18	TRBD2	CASSQDRDPSGISYEQYF	TGCGCCAGCAGCCAAGATCGGGATCCTAGCGGGATCTCCTACGAGCAGTACTTC
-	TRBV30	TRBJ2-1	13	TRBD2	CAWSHGGAHEQFF	TGTGCCTGGAGTCACGGGGGGGCCCATGAGCAGTTCTTC
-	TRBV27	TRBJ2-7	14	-	CASSLWAGPYEQYF	TGTGCCAGCAGTTTATGGGCTGGTCCCTACGAGCAGTACTTC
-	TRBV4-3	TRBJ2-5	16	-	CASSQGSRQGQETQYF	TGCGCCAGCAGCCAAGGCTCGCGGCAGGGACAAGAGACCCAGTACTTC
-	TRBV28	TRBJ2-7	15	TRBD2	CASSLAGLGRDEQYF	TGTGCCAGCAGCCTAGCGGGACTTGGGCGCGACGAGCAGTACTTC
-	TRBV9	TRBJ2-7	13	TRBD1	CASSAGTVGEQYF	TGTGCCAGCAGCGCAGGGACAGTTGGCGAGCAGTACTTC
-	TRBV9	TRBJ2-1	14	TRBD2	CASSVGLAGYEQFF	TGTGCCAGCAGCGTAGGGCTAGCGGGGTATGAGCAGTTCTTC
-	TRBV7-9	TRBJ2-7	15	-	CASSPTPTPTYEQYF	TGTGCCAGCAGCCCGACTCCTACCCCGACCTACGAGCAGTACTTC
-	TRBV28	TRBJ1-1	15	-	CASTTRGARYTEAFF	TGTGCCAGCACCACTCGGGGGGCGAGGTACACTGAAGCTTTCTTT
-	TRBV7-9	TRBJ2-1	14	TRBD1	CASSPGGSYNEQFF	TGTGCCAGCAGCCCAGGGGGTTCCTACAATGAGCAGTTCTTC
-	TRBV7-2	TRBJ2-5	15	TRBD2	CASSSTSGYQETQYF	TGTGCCAGCAGCTCGACTAGCGGATACCAAGAGACCCAGTACTTC
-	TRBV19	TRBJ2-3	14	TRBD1	CASSPTGGQDTQYF	TGTGCCAGTAGCCCCACAGGGGGCCAAGATACGCAGTATTTT
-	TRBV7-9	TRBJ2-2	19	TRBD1	CASSFGWSGQGPNTGELFF	TGTGCCAGCAGCTTTGGGTGGTCGGGACAGGGACCAAACACCGGGGAGCTGTTTTTT
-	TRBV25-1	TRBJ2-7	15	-	CASSDAGDKTYEQYF	TGTGCCAGCAGTGACGCCGGGGACAAGACCTACGAGCAGTACTTC
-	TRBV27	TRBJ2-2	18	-	CASIKTLARGSGTGELFF	TGTGCCAGCATAAAAACCCTCGCTAGGGGGTCAGGGACCGGGGAGCTGTTTTTT
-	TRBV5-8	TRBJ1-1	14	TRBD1	CASSLRDRGSEAFF	TGTGCCAGCAGCCTCCGGGACAGGGGATCTGAAGCTTTCTTT
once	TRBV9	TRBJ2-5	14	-	CASSLYGLKETQYF	TGTGCCAGCAGCCTTTACGGGTTAAAAGAGACCCAGTACTTC
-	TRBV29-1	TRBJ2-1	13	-	CSVERSDKGEQFF	TGCAGCGTTGAGAGATCGGACAAGGGTGAGCAGTTCTTC